The present T cell receptor (beta chain) was sequenced within a study of T cells after yellow fever vaccination. Findings and caveats of the study: Relatively few clonotypes were ones that appeared in both CD4 and CD8 compartments.

The germline V gene encodes CDR1 DFQATT and CDR2 SNEGSKA (reference sequence). The V segment lost 1 base and the J segment 0 bases; nucleotides outside the gene matches: 0. The CDR3 runs to 15 residues. TCRdb re-derived calls from the 5' RACE reads in MiXCR, one entry per CDR3 protein. The sample lists around 300,000 distinct CDR3 sequences; 3.5% to 4.5% were seen once. This clonotype was detected many times. Its antigen is currently unknown. The sample in question was PBMCs, obtained 15 days after the yellow fever booster vaccination. This TCR was recovered from a young man who received the YFV17D yellow fever vaccine. The rearrangement joins TRBV20-1 to TRBJ2-1; TRBD1 matches 10 bases. In DNA, the CDR3 is TGCAGTGCTAGAGGGACAGGGGGCTCCTACAATGAGCAGTTCTTC. This encodes CSARGTGGSYNEQFF.